This T cell receptor (beta chain) was found in a study of blood T cell repertoires in COVID-19. About the study: T cells, B-cell-depleted T cells, or PBMCs supplied cDNA or gDNA.

Generated by immunoSEQ multiplex PCR, the TCRdb table keeps only in-frame clones and is missing some. The data hold about 48,000 clones, with approximately 86% observed a single time. Enrolled through a virtual design, the participants were between roughly 18 and 90 years of age and came from about two dozen US areas. V lost 8 bases to trimming and J lost 4 bases, with 15 bases between them. Germline V CDR1 and CDR2: MNHEY, SMNVEV (reference sequence). There are 13 residues in the CDR3. This chain uses TRBV27 with TRBJ2-7; a weak D match, TRBD1 (5 bases). The origin of this receptor is a woman in her forties or fifties who had recovered from COVID-19. Material: PBMCs or T cells enriched from blood (not recorded which). The CDR3 coding sequence is TGTGCCAGCTATGGACACTTTGGGTACGAGCAGTACTTC. Encoded protein: CASYGHFGYEQYF.